The present T cell receptor beta chain was sequenced within a study of T cells of healthy individuals. After removal of 6 bases from V and 2 bases from J, the junction contained 5 bases not matched to a gene. This CDR3 spans 14 amino acids. CDR1 is MNHEY, CDR2 SVGAGI, per germline. TCRdb recomputed calls from the 5' RACE reads with MiXCR, one row per CDR3 protein. The data show about 63,000 distinct CDR3 sequences, with under 20% seen just once and about 4.7% held by the top ten. This clonotype was observed at least ten times. This chain joins TRBV6-5 and TRBJ2-3; 7 positions agree with TRBD2. The TCR comes from a human donor in good health. The CDR3 DNA sequence: TGTGCCAGCAGGGGAGGGACTACCACAGATACGCAGTATTTT. Protein: CASRGGTTTDTQYF.